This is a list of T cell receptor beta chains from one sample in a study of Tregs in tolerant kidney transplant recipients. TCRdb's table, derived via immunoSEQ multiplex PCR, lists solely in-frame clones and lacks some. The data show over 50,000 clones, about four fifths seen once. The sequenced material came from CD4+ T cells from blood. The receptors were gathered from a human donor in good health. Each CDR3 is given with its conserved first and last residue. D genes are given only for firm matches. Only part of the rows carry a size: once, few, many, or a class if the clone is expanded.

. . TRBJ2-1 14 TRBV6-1 CASSEPGENNEQFF TGTGCCAGCAGTGAACCCGGCGAAAACAATGAGCAGTTCTTC
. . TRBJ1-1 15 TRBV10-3 CAISESELLNTEAFF TGTGCCATCAGTGAGTCCGAACTGCTGAACACTGAAGCTTTCTTT
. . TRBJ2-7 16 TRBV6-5 CASSYRGTAPSYEQYF TGTGCCAGCAGTTACCGTGGGACGGCTCCCTCCTACGAGCAGTACTTC
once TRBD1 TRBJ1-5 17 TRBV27 CASSPRTGAFGDQPQHF TGTGCCAGCAGTCCCCGGACAGGGGCCTTTGGAGATCAGCCCCAGCATTTT
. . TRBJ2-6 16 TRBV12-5 CASGPSGRTGANVLTF TGTGCTAGTGGCCCTTCGGGGAGGACTGGGGCCAACGTCCTGACTTTC
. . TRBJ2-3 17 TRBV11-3 CASSLEGGVTSTDTQYF TGTGCCAGCAGCTTAGAGGGGGGAGTGACTAGCACAGATACGCAGTATTTT
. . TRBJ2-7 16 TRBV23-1 CASSLDYGRFSYEQYF TGCGCCAGCAGCCTGGACTACGGTAGGTTTTCCTACGAGCAGTACTTC
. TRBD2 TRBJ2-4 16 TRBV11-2 CASSTHGLAGGGIQYF TGTGCCAGCAGCACCCATGGACTAGCGGGAGGAGGCATTCAGTACTTC
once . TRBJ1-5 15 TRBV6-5 CASSYSGGGNQPQHF TGTGCCAGCAGTTACTCGGGGGGGGGCAATCAGCCCCAGCATTTT
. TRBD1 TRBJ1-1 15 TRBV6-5 CASSYDRGVNTEAFF TGTGCCAGCAGCTACGACAGGGGAGTGAACACTGAAGCTTTCTTT
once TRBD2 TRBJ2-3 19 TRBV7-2 CASSLASGLAGGPTDTQYF TGTGCCAGCAGCTTAGCGTCGGGACTAGCGGGGGGGCCAACAGATACGCAGTATTTT
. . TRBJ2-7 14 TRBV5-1 CASNTGEVGYEQYF TGCGCCAGTAATACAGGGGAGGTGGGGTACGAGCAGTACTTC
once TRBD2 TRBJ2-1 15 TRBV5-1 CASSLDGRAGGEQFF TGCGCCAGCAGCTTGGACGGGAGGGCCGGGGGTGAGCAGTTCTTC
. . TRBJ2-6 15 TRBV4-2 CASSQAGSGANVLTF TGTGCCAGCAGCCAAGCAGGGTCTGGGGCCAACGTCCTGACTTTC
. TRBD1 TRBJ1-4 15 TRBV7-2 CASSLSRGQSEKLFF TGTGCCAGCAGCTTATCGCGGGGACAGAGTGAAAAACTGTTTTTT
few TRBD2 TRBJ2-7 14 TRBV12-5 CAMELAVLSYEQYF TGTGCTATGGAACTAGCGGTCCTCTCCTACGAGCAGTACTTC
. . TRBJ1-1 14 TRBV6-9 CASSSEGLDTEAFF TGTGCCAGCAGTTCCGAGGGGTTGGACACTGAAGCTTTCTTT
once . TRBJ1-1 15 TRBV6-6 CASSNWARSYTEAFF TGTGCCAGCAGTAATTGGGCCCGAAGCTACACTGAAGCTTTCTTT
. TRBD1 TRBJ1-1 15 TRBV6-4 CAIGGQGPMNTEAFF TGTGCCATCGGAGGACAGGGTCCTATGAACACTGAAGCTTTCTTT
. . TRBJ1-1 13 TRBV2 CANSGTMNTEAFF TGTGCCAACTCCGGGACAATGAACACTGAAGCTTTCTTT
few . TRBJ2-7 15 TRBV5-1 CASRNGTSLAYEQYF TGCGCCAGCAGAAACGGGACGTCCCTTGCTTACGAGCAGTACTTC
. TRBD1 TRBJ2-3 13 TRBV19 CASLRQGTDTQYF TGTGCCAGCCTGAGACAGGGAACCGATACGCAGTATTTT
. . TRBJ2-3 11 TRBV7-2 CASSLAVTQYF TGTGCCAGCAGCTTAGCGGTTACGCAGTATTTT
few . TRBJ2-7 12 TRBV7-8 CASSLVTYEQYF TGTGCCAGCAGCTTAGTTACCTACGAGCAGTACTTC
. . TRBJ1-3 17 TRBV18 CASSPPPGEYSGNTIYF TGTGCCAGCTCACCACCCCCCGGAGAGTACTCTGGAAACACCATATATTTT
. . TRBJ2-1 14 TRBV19 CASSRDSVYNEQFF TGTGCCAGTAGCCGGGACTCAGTCTACAATGAGCAGTTCTTC
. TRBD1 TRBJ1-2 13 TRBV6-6 CASSPRDRAGYTF TGTGCCAGCAGTCCCCGGGACAGGGCTGGCTACACCTTC